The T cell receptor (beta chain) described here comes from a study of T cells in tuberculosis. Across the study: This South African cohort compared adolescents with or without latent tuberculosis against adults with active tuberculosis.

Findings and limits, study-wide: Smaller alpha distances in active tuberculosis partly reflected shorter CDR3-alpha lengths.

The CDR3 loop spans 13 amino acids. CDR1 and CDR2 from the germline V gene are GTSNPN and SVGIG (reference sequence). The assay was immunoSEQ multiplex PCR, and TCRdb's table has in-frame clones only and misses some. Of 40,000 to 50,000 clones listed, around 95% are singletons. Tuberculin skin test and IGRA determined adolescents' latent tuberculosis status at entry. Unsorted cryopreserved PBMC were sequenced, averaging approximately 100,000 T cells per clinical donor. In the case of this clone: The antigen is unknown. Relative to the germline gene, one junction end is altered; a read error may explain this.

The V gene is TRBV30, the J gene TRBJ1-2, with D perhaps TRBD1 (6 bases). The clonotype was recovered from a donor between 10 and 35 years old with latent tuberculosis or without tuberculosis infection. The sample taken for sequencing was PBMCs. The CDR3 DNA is TGTGCCTGGAGGCCAATGGACAGAAATCTAACCCGCTTC. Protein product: CAWRPMDRNLTRF.